Listed here are 20 T cell receptor beta chains from one sample, sequenced in a study of cytomegalovirus exposure and HLA in healthy donors. In the PCR, 60 Vbeta and 13 Jbeta primers were used. The protocol was immunoSEQ multiplex PCR, while the TCRdb copy is restricted to in-frame clones and leaves out a portion. Of about 130,000 clones in the sample, around 82% were seen once. Sequencing input: PBMCs. These receptors all stem from a middle-aged man in good health and CMV-seronegative.

The CDR3 nucleotides are TGTGCCAGCAGCCGTGGAGGGTCAGCGCGGGCGAACACCGGGGAGCTGTTTTTT. This gives the protein CASSRGGSARANTGELFF. V gene TRBV5-4 combines with J gene TRBJ2-2; tentatively, D is TRBD2 (6 bases). CDR1 is SGHNT, CDR2 YYREEE, per germline (reference sequence). Trimming removed 4 bases from V and 0 bases from J, with 19 bases in between. There are 18 residues in the CDR3.

The V and J genes are TRBV9 and TRBJ2-7; TRBD1 matches 9 bases. The CDR3 extends over 15 amino acids. From germline, CDR1 is SGDLS and CDR2 YYNGEE. The V and J ends lost 2 bases and 0 bases, in that order; junction bases with no gene match: 3. Written as DNA, the CDR3 is TGTGCCAGCAGCGTTACAGGGGGCAGCTCCTACGAGCAGTACTTC. Translation gives CASSVTGGSSYEQYF.

V and J are TRBV29-1 and TRBJ2-1; 9 positions agree with TRBD2. CDR3 length equals 16 residues. Germline-derived CDR1 and CDR2 are SQVTM and ANQGSEA. After removal of 7 bases from V and 6 bases from J, the junction contained 16 bases not matched to a gene. The CDR3 DNA reads as TGCAGCGCAGACGGGCTTAGCGGGAGTAATCTCAATGAGCAGTTCTTC. Translation: CSADGLSGSNLNEQFF.

The chain is built from TRBV28 and TRBJ2-7; D may be TRBD2 (6 bases). CDR3 length: 15 residues. V lost 3 bases and J lost 3, with 15 bases in between. Germline V gene data show CDR1 as MDHEN and CDR2 as SYDVKM. CDR3 amino acids: CASSFRGIALYEQYF. CDR3 nucleotide sequence: TGTGCCAGCAGTTTCCGGGGGATCGCCCTCTACGAGCAGTACTTC.

The V and J genes are TRBV10-3 and TRBJ1-1; no clear D. Germline CDR1 and CDR2: ENHRY and SYGVKD. Trimming shortened V by 2 bases and J by 6 bases, and 10 bases separated the two germline ends. This CDR3 contains 13 residues. In DNA form, the CDR3 reads TGTGCCATCAGTGAGAGGCGGGAGGCTGAAGCTTTCTTT. Its translation: CAISERREAEAFF.

The rearrangement uses TRBV6-1 and TRBJ1-1; D unclear. CDR1 is MNHNS and CDR2 is SASEGT in the germline V gene. The CDR3 is 14 amino acids. Trimming took 2 bases from V and 1 from J, leaving 8 bases between them. CDR3 bases: TGTGCCAGCAGTGAATGGCAAAGGAACACTGAAGCTTTCTTT. Amino acids: CASSEWQRNTEAFF.

This clone came up once. The J gene is TRBJ2-7, the V gene TRBV11-2; TRBD2 is a possible D gene (6 bases). Trimming removed 7 bases from V and 6 bases from J, with 16 bases in between. The germline V gene has CDR1 SGHAT and CDR2 FQNNGV. CDR3 length: 13 amino acids. The CDR3 DNA sequence: TGTGCCAGCACCAGACAGCACGGGGGCGAGCAGTACTTC. This translates into CASTRQHGGEQYF. Full variable domain (missing parts from reference TRBV11-2 and TRBJ2-7): EAGVAQSPRYKIIEKRQSVAFWCNPISGHATLYWYQQILGQGPKLLIQFQNNGVVDDSQLPKDRFSAERLKGVDSTLKIQPAKLEDSAVYLCASTRQHGGEQYFGPGTRLTVT.

The V call is TRBV6-1, the J call TRBJ1-4, with no clear D. Germline loops: CDR1 MNHNS, CDR2 SASEGT. The ends were cut back, 4 bases at V and 5 bases at J, with 11 bases in the middle. CDR3 length equals 14 residues. CDR3 sequence reads: CASSAVVRNEKLFF. The CDR3 coding sequence is TGTGCCAGCAGTGCGGTTGTCAGGAATGAAAAACTGTTTTTT.

The chain employs TRBV6-5 and TRBJ1-5, with TRBD1 matching over 9 bases. This CDR3 comprises 13 residues. Germline V gene lookup returns CDR1 MNHEY and CDR2 SVGAGI. V lost 6 bases and J lost 5; bases outside the gene matches: 2. The CDR3 loop reads CASSRTGDQPQHF. CDR3 nucleotides: TGTGCCAGCAGCCGGACAGGGGATCAGCCCCAGCATTTT.

The rearrangement uses TRBV18 and TRBJ2-1; 8 bases line up with TRBD1. Trimming cost V 6 bases and J 5 bases; bases outside gene matches: 12. The CDR3 consists of 16 residues. Germline CDR1 is KGHSH and CDR2 is LQKENI. The CDR3 spells CASSAWTGIIDNEQFF. The DNA for the CDR3 is TGTGCCAGCTCCGCATGGACAGGGATAATCGACAATGAGCAGTTCTTC.

This chain links TRBV30 with TRBJ1-6; perhaps TRBD1 as D (5 bases). Germline CDR1 GTSNPN, CDR2 SVGIG (reference sequence). The V end was cut by 0 bases, the J end by 7 bases, with 13 bases between. The CDR3 totals 15 residues. The CDR3 nucleotides are TGTGCCTGGAGTGTTCCCGGGAGGGGAAATTCACCCCTCCACTTT. Protein product: CAWSVPGRGNSPLHF.

This clone was counted a single time. This sequence joins TRBV28 and TRBJ2-7; 13 bases are a match to TRBD2. Trimming cost V 7 bases and J 1 base; bases outside gene matches: 4. CDR3 length equals 15 residues. Per the germline V gene, CDR1 is MDHEN and CDR2 is SYDVKM. The chain's CDR3 is CASTRTSGRSYEQYF. CDR3 DNA sequence: TGTGCCAGCACCCGGACTAGCGGGAGATCCTACGAGCAGTACTTC.

The rearrangement joins TRBV28 to TRBJ2-5; 11 bases are shared with TRBD2. Trimming at V came to 4 bases and at J to 4 bases, leaving 8 bases not matched to a gene. This CDR3 has 16 amino acids. Germline CDR1 and CDR2: MDHEN and SYDVKM. The CDR3 sequence is CASSSLTSGRSETQYF. The CDR3 nucleotides read TGTGCCAGCAGTTCTCTTACTAGCGGGAGATCAGAGACCCAGTACTTC.

The CDR3 bases are TGTGCCAGCAGCCCCCACGGGACAGGGAGCACAGATACGCAGTATTTT. It translates to CASSPHGTGSTDTQYF. The rearrangement joins TRBV9 to TRBJ2-3; 9 bases match TRBD1. Germline assignment: CDR1 SGDLS and CDR2 YYNGEE. The V gene end was trimmed by 4 bases and the J gene end by 0 bases; junction bases not matched to a gene: 6. The CDR3 consists of 16 residues.

The genes are TRBV2 and TRBJ1-2, with 8 bases matching TRBD1. Germline V gene data show CDR1 as SNHLY and CDR2 as FYNNEI. The junction had 4 bases not matched to a gene; V was cut back by 2 bases and J by 5 bases. CDR3 size: 14 residues. CDR3 sequence reads: CASSERTGIYGYTF. Here the CDR3 DNA reads TGTGCCAGCAGTGAAAGGACAGGGATTTATGGCTACACCTTC. The complete variable domain, with remaining parts taken from reference TRBV2 and TRBJ1-2, reads EPEVTQTPSHQVTQMGQEVILRCVPISNHLYFYWYRQILGQKVEFLVSFYNNEISEKSEIFDDQFSVERPDGSNFTLKIRSTKLEDSAMYFCASSERTGIYGYTFGSGTRLTVV.

This chain uses TRBV10-2 with TRBJ1-1, with TRBD1 matching over 10 bases. The CDR3 runs to 13 residues. In germline, CDR1 is WSHSY, CDR2 SAAADI. V was pared by 5 bases and J by 7 bases, with 4 bases of the junction left unmatched. The chain's CDR3 is CASSRGQGSEAFF. In DNA form, the CDR3 reads TGCGCCAGCAGTAGGGGACAGGGGAGTGAAGCTTTCTTT.

This clone has a single count. The chain couples TRBV28 to TRBJ2-2, with a weak D call TRBD1 (6 bases). The CDR3 spans 18 residues. Trimming shortened V by 4 bases and J by 6 bases, and 24 bases separated the two germline ends. Germline-derived CDR1 and CDR2 are MDHEN and SYDVKM. The CDR3 sequence: CASSSPFAGTPTAGELFF. In DNA, the CDR3 is TGTGCCAGCAGTTCCCCCTTCGCCGGGACACCCACGGCCGGGGAGCTGTTTTTT.

This chain uses TRBV28 with TRBJ2-1, with D possibly matching TRBD1 (7 bases). Looked up from germline, CDR1 is MDHEN and CDR2 is SYDVKM. The CDR3 totals 14 residues. The CDR3 DNA sequence: TGTGCAGGAGGGACGGGACAGTGGGGCAATGAGCAGTTCTTC. Translating it yields CAGGTGQWGNEQFF. The full variable domain, in which reference TRBV28 and TRBJ2-1 provide the parts outside the CDR3, is DVKVTQSSRYLVKRTGEKVFLECVQDMDHENMFWYRQDPGLGLRLIYFSYDVKMKEKGDIPEGYSVSREKKERFSLILESASTNQTSMYLCAGGTGQWGNEQFFGPGTRLTVL.

The chain couples TRBV11-1 to TRBJ2-1; 8 positions match TRBD1. Germline CDR1 reads SGHAT; CDR2 reads FQDESV (reference sequence). The CDR3 runs 13 residues. Trimming cost V 5 bases and J 6 bases; bases outside gene matches: 3. The chain's CDR3 is CASSPTGGNEQFF. For the CDR3, the DNA is TGTGCCAGCAGCCCAACAGGGGGCAATGAGCAGTTCTTC.

V usage is TRBV6-6 and J usage is TRBJ2-1, with 8 nucleotides matching TRBD1. The junction had 13 bases not matched to a gene; V was cut back by 5 bases and J by 10 bases. Germline lookup yields CDR1 MNHNY and CDR2 SVGAGI (reference sequence). The length of the CDR3 is 15 residues. Here the CDR3 DNA reads TGTGCCAGCAGTCCCAGCCCAGGGGGCCGTGTCGAGCAGTTCTTC. It specifies CASSPSPGGRVEQFF.